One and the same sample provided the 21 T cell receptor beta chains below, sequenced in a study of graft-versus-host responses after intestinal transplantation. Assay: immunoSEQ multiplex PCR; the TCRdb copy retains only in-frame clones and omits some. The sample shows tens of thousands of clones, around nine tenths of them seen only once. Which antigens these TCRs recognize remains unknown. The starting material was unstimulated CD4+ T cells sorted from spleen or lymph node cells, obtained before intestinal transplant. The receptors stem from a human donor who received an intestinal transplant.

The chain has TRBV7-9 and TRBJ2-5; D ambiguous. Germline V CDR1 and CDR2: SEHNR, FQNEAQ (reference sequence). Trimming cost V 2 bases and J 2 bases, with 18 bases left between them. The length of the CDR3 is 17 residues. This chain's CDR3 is CASSLLSYRDKQETQYF. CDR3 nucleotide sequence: TGTGCCAGCAGCTTATTAAGTTATAGGGATAAGCAAGAGACCCAGTACTTC.

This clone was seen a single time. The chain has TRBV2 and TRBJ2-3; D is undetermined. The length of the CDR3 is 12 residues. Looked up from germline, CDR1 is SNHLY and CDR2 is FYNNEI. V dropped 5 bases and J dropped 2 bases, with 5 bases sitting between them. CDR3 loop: CASSPSTDTQYF. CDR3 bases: TGTGCCAGCAGTCCCTCCACAGATACGCAGTATTTT.

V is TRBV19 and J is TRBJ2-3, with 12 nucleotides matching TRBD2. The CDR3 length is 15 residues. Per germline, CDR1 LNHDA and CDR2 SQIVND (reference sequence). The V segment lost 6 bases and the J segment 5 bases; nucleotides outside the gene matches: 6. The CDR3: CASSRLAGAGDTQYF. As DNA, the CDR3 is TGTGCCAGTAGCCGACTAGCGGGAGCGGGAGATACGCAGTATTTT.

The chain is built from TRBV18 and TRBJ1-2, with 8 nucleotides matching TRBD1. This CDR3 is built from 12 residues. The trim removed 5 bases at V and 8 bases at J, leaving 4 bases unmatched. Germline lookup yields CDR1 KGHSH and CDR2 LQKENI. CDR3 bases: TGTGCCAGCTCAGCGACAGGGGAGGGCTACACCTTC. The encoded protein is CASSATGEGYTF.

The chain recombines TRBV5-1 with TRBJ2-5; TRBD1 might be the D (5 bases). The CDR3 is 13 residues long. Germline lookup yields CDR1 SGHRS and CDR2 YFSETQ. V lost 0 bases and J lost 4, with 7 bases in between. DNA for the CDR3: TGCGCCAGCAGCTTGGGAGACAGAGAGACCCAGTACTTC. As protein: CASSLGDRETQYF.

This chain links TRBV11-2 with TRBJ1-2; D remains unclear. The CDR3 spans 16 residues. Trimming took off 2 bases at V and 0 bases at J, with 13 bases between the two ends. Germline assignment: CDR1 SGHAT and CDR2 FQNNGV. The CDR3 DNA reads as TGTGCCAGCAGCTTACCAGGCCCAGAAGCTAACTATGGCTACACCTTC. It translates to CASSLPGPEANYGYTF.

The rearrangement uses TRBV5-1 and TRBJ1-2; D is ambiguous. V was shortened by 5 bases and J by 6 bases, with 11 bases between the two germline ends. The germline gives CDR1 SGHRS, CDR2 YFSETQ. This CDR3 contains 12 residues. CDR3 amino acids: CASRERLNGYTF. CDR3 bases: TGCGCCAGCAGGGAGCGGCTTAATGGCTACACCTTC. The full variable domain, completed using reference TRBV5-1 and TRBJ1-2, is KAGVTQTPRYLIKTRGQQVTLSCSPISGHRSVSWYQQTPGQGLQFLFEYFSETQRNKGNFPGRFSGRQFSNSRSEMNVSTLELGDSALYLCASRERLNGYTFGSGTRLTVV.

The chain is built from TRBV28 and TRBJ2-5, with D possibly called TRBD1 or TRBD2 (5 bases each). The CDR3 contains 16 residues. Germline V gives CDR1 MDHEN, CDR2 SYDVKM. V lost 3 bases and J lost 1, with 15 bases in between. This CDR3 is CASSFLVGVGQETQYF. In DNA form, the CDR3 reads TGTGCCAGCAGTTTTCTTGTGGGGGTCGGCCAAGAGACCCAGTACTTC.

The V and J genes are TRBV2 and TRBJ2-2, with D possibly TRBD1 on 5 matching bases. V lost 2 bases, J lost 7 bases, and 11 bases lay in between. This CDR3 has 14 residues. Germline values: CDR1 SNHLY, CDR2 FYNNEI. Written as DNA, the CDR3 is TGTGCCAGCAGTGAATTACGGACAAGCGGGGAGCTGTTTTTT. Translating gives CASSELRTSGELFF. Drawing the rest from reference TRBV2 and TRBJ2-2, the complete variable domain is EPEVTQTPSHQVTQMGQEVILRCVPISNHLYFYWYRQILGQKVEFLVSFYNNEISEKSEIFDDQFSVERPDGSNFTLKIRSTKLEDSAMYFCASSELRTSGELFFGEGSRLTVL.

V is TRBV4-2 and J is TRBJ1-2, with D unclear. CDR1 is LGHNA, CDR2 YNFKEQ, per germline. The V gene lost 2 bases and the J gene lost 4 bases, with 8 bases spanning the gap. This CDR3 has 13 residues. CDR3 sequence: CASSQHGTYGYTF. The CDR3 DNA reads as TGTGCCAGCAGCCAACACGGCACCTATGGCTACACCTTC.

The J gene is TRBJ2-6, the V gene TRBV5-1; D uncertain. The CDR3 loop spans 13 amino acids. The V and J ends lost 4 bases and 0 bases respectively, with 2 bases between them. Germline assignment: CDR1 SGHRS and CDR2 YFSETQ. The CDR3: CASSPSGANVLTF. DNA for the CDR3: TGCGCCAGCAGCCCCTCTGGGGCCAACGTCCTGACTTTC.

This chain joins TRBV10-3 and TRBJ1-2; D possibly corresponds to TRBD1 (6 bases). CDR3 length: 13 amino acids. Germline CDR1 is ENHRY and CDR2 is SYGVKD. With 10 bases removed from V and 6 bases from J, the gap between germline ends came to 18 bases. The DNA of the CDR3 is TGTGCCAACAAGGGGGGCGCGGTGGATGGCTACACCTTC. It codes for CANKGGAVDGYTF.

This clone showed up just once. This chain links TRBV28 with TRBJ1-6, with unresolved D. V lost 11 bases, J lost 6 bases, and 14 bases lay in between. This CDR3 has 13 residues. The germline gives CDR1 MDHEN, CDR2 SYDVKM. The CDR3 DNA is TGTGCCGGAGGAAGGGAGTTTAATTCACCCCTCCACTTT. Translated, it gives CAGGREFNSPLHF.

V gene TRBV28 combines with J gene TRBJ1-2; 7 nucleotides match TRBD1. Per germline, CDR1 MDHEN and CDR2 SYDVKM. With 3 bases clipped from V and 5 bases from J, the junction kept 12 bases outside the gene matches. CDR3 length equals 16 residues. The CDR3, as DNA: TGTGCCAGCAGTTTTTGGAAGGGGGCGGGAGCTTATGGCTACACCTTC. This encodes CASSFWKGAGAYGYTF.

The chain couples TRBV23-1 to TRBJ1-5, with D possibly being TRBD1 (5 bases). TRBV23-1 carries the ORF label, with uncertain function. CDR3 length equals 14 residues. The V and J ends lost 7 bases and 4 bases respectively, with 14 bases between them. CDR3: CASNGRVGNQPQHF. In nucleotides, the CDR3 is TGCGCCAGCAATGGCAGGGTGGGGAATCAGCCCCAGCATTTT.

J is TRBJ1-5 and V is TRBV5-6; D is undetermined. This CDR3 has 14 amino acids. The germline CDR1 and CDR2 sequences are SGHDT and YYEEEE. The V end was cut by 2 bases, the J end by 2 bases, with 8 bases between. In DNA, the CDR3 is TGTGCCAGCAGCTTTAGGAGTGGCAATCAGCCCCAGCATTTT. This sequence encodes CASSFRSGNQPQHF.

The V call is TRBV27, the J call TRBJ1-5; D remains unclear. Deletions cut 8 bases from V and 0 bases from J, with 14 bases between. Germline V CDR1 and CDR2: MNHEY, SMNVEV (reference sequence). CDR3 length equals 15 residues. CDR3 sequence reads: CASYRGVHSNQPQHF. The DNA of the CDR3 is TGTGCCAGCTACCGGGGAGTACATAGCAATCAGCCCCAGCATTTT.

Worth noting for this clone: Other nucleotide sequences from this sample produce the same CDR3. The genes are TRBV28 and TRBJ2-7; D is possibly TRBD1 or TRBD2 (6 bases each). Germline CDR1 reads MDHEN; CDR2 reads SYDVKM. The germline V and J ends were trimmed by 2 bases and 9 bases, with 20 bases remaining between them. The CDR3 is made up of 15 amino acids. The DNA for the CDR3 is TGTGCCAGCAGTTTAGTTGGGAGGCAGGGGCTGTTGCAGTACTTC. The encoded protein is CASSLVGRQGLLQYF.

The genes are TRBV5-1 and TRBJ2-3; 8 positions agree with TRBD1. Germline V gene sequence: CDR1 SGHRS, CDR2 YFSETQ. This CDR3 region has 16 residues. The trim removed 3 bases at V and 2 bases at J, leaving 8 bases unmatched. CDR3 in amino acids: CASSSPGQAITDTQYF. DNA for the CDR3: TGCGCCAGCAGCTCGCCGGGACAGGCGATCACAGATACGCAGTATTTT.

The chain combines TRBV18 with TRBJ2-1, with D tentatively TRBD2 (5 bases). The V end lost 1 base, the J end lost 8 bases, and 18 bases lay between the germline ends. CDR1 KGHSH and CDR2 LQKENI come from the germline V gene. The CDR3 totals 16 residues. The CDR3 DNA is TGTGCCAGCTCACCACGAGGTTCGGGGTCCGGAGATGAGCAGTTCTTC. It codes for CASSPRGSGSGDEQFF.

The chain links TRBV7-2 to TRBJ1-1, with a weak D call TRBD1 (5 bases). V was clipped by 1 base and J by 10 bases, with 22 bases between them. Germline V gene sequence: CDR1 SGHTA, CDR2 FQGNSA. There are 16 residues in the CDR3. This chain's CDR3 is CASSLGVLQESPVAFF. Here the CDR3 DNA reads TGTGCCAGCAGCTTAGGGGTTCTACAGGAAAGTCCGGTAGCTTTCTTT.